This T cell receptor beta chain was observed in a study of T cell repertoires in cytomegalovirus infection (dated by TCRdb to the late 2010s). A note on the overall study: Donor HLA type was relevant to the analysis, as public TCR beta signatures indicated carriage of CMV infection together with the matching HLA type. Broad study findings and their caveats: Cumulative frequency of public TCR beta family members discriminated carriers of CMV infection plus the relevant HLA type in this cohort and an independent approximately 370-donor cohort. The ex vivo response was dominated by HLA-C-restricted CMV-specific TCR beta clonotypes, which also provided the single most frequent clonotype in two of eight donors.

CDR1 and CDR2 were assigned from the germline V gene as SGDLS and YYNGEE. Trimming at the junction amounts to 4 bases on V and 4 bases on J, and the germline ends lie 16 bases apart. From cysteine to phenylalanine, the CDR3 is 15 amino acids long. Only the CDR3 DNA stays, 45 bases, in frame from base 1. For this clonotype: Its specific antigen is unknown. No base qualities exist here, and no much larger clone lies one base off it.

These reads were obtained on an Illumina HiSeq 1500. Through fastp at Q25 and MiXCR, TCRdb rebuilt clones from the public reads, retaining in-frame beta chains. Merged by CDR3 protein, the rows form single entries marked with the most common genes and DNA. This sample lists tens of thousands of distinct CDR3 sequences; 20% to 25% were detected once. The leading ten clones occupy less than 20% of the sample. This receptor was taken from a human donor in good health (CMV status not recorded). Some clones in this sample may be carry-over from other donors' samples. The rearrangement combines TRBV9 with TRBJ2-3; confidence is insufficient to name the D gene. Specimen: PBMCs, sequenced either directly or after in vitro stimulation (not recorded which). The nucleotide sequence is TGTGCCAGCAGCCTCTATCGTGGACGGGCAGATACGCAGTATTTT. This is translated as CASSLYRGRADTQYF.